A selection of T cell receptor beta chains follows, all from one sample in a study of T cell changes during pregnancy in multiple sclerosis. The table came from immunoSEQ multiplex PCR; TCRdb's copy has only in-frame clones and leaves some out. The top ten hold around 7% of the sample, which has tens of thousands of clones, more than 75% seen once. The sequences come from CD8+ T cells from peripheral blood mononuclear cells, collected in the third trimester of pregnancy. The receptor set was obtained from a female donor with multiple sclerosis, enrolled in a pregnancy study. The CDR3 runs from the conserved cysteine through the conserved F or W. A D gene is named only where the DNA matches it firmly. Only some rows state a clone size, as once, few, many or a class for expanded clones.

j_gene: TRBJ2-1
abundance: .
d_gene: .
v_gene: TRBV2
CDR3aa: CASSVTGPSSNEQFF
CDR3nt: TGTGCCAGCAGTGTCACAGGGCCCTCTTCCAATGAGCAGTTCTTC

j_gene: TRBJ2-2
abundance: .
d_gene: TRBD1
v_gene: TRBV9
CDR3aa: CASSPWTGNGRELFF
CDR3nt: TGTGCCAGCAGCCCCTGGACAGGTAACGGCCGGGAGCTGTTTTTT

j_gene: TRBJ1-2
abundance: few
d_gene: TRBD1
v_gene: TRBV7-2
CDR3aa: CASRTGDISYGYTF
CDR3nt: TGTGCCAGCAGGACAGGGGATATTAGCTATGGCTACACCTTC

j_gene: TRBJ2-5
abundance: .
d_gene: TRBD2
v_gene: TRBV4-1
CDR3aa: CASSHPGLGEETQYF
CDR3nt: TGCGCCAGCAGCCACCCGGGACTAGGAGAAGAGACCCAGTACTTC

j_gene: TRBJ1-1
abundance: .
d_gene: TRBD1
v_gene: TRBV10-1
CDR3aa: CASSGGTARGNTEAFF
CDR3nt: TGCGCCAGCAGTGGTGGGACAGCGCGTGGGAACACTGAAGCTTTCTTT

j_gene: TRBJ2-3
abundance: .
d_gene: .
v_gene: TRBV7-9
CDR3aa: CASSFAVAEPTDTQYF
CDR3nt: TGTGCCAGCAGCTTCGCGGTAGCGGAGCCCACAGATACGCAGTATTTT

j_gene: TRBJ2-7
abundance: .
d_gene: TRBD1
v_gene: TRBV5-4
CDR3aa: CASSRTGEDSYEQYF
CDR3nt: TGTGCCAGCAGCCGGACAGGGGAGGATAGCTACGAGCAGTACTTC

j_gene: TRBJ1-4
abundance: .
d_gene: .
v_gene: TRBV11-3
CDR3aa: CASTWRRLREKLFF
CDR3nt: TGTGCCAGCACCTGGAGGAGGTTACGTGAAAAACTGTTTTTT

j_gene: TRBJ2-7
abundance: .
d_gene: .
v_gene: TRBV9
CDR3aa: CASSEGGAAASSYEQYF
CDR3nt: TGTGCCAGCAGCGAGGGGGGGGCTGCGGCCAGCTCCTACGAGCAGTACTTC

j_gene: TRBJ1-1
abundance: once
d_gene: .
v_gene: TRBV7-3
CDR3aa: CASSLQWNTEAFF
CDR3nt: TGTGCCAGCAGCTTACAGTGGAACACTGAAGCTTTCTTT

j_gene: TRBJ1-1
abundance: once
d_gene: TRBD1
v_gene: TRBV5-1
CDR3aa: CASSLATGVTEAFF
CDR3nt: TGCGCCAGCAGCCTGGCCACAGGGGTCACTGAAGCTTTCTTT

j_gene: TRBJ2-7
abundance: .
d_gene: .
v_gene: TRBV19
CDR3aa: CASSPWGVYYEQYF
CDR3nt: TGTGCCAGTAGCCCCTGGGGGGTATACTACGAGCAGTACTTC

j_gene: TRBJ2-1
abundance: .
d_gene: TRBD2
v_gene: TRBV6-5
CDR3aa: CASSYQLAGAGEQFF
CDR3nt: TGTGCCAGCAGTTACCAACTAGCGGGGGCAGGTGAGCAGTTCTTC

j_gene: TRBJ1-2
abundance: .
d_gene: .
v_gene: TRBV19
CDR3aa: CASTIRGANYGYTF
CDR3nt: TGTGCCAGTACTATTCGGGGGGCTAACTATGGCTACACCTTC

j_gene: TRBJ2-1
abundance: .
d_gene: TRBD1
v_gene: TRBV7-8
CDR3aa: CASSLVGTGGFNEQFF
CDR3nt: TGTGCCAGCAGCTTAGTGGGGACAGGGGGCTTCAATGAGCAGTTCTTC

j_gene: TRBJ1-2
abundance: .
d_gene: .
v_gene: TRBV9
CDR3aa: CASSGYGINSNYGYTF
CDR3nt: TGTGCCAGCAGCGGGTACGGGATTAATTCTAACTATGGCTACACCTTC